These 19 T cell receptor beta chains came from one sample sequenced in a study of blood T cells in healthy people across ages. Through a sample-barcoded 5' primer and a J-beta primer mix, a second PCR was run for roughly 6 to 11 cycles. TCRdb re-analysed the 5' RACE reads in MiXCR, keeping a single row per CDR3 protein. Of 1.5 million to 2 million distinct CDR3 sequences listed, roughly 50% are singletons. Sequenced input: blood. The source of these receptors is a woman in her thirties or forties in good health.

The table lists this clonotype with a few counts. The chain couples TRBV28 to TRBJ2-3, with 10 bases matching TRBD2. CDR1 MDHEN and CDR2 SYDVKM come from the germline V gene. This CDR3 is built from 15 residues. J was trimmed by 4 bases and V by 6 bases; bases with no gene match: 7. The CDR3 region is CASSQIAGGPDTQYF. In DNA form, the CDR3 reads TGTGCCAGCAGCCAGATAGCGGGGGGTCCAGATACGCAGTATTTT.

The chain has TRBV29-1 and TRBJ2-7; TRBD1 matches at 10 bases. This CDR3 has 13 amino acids. Germline CDR1 and CDR2: SQVTM and ANQGSEA. J lost 2 bases, V lost 5 bases, and 3 bases had no gene match. CDR3 protein: CSVWDRGAYEQYF. CDR3 nucleotides: TGCAGCGTTTGGGACAGGGGTGCCTACGAGCAGTACTTC.

The chain has TRBV5-1 and TRBJ2-3; no firm D call. This CDR3 has 16 residues. V lost 2 bases and J 1 base, leaving 14 bases between the germline ends. Germline CDR1 is SGHRS and CDR2 is YFSETQ. CDR3 nucleotides: TGCGCCAGCAGCTTCGGACCTCCGGAAGGCACAGATACGCAGTATTTT. Its translation is CASSFGPPEGTDTQYF.

This clonotype came up a few times. The V call is TRBV7-2, the J call TRBJ2-7; D is perhaps TRBD1 (5 bases). V was clipped by 5 bases and J by 2 bases, with 13 bases between them. This CDR3 spans 14 amino acids. Germline values: CDR1 SGHTA, CDR2 FQGNSA. The CDR3 region is CASSLPTEPYEQYF. Here the CDR3 DNA reads TGTGCCAGCAGCCTCCCGACAGAACCCTACGAGCAGTACTTC.

The table lists this clonotype with a few counts. CDR3 amino acids: CASSRWGGGTEAFF. The CDR3 DNA reads TGTGCCAGCAGTCGCTGGGGGGGGGGAACTGAAGCTTTCTTT. J is TRBJ1-1 and V is TRBV2; maybe TRBD1 (5 bases). Germline lookup yields CDR1 SNHLY and CDR2 FYNNEI. The CDR3 totals 14 residues. Trimming left V 5 bases short and J 5 bases short, with 15 bases between.

In its sample, this clonotype was seen a few times. The chain employs TRBV5-8 and TRBJ1-5; D gene ambiguous. The germline V and J ends were trimmed by 2 bases and 4 bases, with 10 bases remaining between them. CDR1 is SGHTS, CDR2 YDEGEE, per germline. There are 14 residues in the CDR3. The CDR3 reads CASSLNQLNQPQHF. CDR3 nucleotide sequence: TGTGCCAGCAGCTTAAACCAACTAAATCAGCCCCAGCATTTT.

The rearrangement links TRBV5-6 to TRBJ2-7; perhaps TRBD2 as D (6 bases). The CDR3 is 15 residues long. Germline lookup yields CDR1 SGHDT and CDR2 YYEEEE. Trimming stripped 4 bases from V and 2 bases from J, with 16 bases between. In nucleotides, the CDR3 is TGTGCCAGCAGCAAAGAAGGTAGCGGCACCTACGAGCAGTACTTC. Residues: CASSKEGSGTYEQYF. Full variable domain (missing parts from reference TRBV5-6 and TRBJ2-7): DAGVTQSPTHLIKTRGQQVTLRCSPKSGHDTVSWYQQALGQGPQFIFQYYEEEERQRGNFPDRFSGHQFPNYSSELNVNALLLGDSALYLCASSKEGSGTYEQYFGPGTRLTVT.

The V and J genes are TRBV9 and TRBJ2-7; D possibly corresponds to TRBD1 (6 bases). Trimming cost V 1 base and J 0 bases, with 8 bases left between them. Germline lookup yields CDR1 SGDLS and CDR2 YYNGEE. This CDR3 contains 14 residues. As DNA, the CDR3 is TGTGCCAGCAGCGTACAGGGGCACTCCTACGAGCAGTACTTC. It yields the protein CASSVQGHSYEQYF.

This clonotype was recorded many times. This chain uses TRBV6-2 or TRBV6-3 with TRBJ1-1; D perhaps matches TRBD1 (5 bases). CDR3 length: 13 residues. V dropped 5 bases and J dropped 0 bases, with 7 bases sitting between them. Germline V CDR1 and CDR2: MNHEY, SVGEGT. Here the CDR3 reads CASSPGVNTEAFF. The CDR3 DNA follows: TGTGCCAGCAGTCCGGGGGTGAACACTGAAGCTTTCTTT.

This clonotype was detected a few times. The J gene is TRBJ2-7, the V gene TRBV7-2; 8 bases align to TRBD1. Germline V CDR1 and CDR2: SGHTA, FQGNSA. The CDR3 extends over 16 amino acids. V lost 5 bases to trimming and J lost 0 bases; unmatched junction nucleotides: 9. CDR3 loop: CASSPTGALTSYEQYF. The CDR3 nucleotides read TGTGCCAGCAGCCCGACAGGGGCCTTAACCTCCTACGAGCAGTACTTC. The whole variable domain, filled in from reference TRBV7-2 and TRBJ2-7, reads GAGVSQSPSNKVTEKGKDVELRCDPISGHTALYWYRQSLGQGLEFLIYFQGNSAPDKSGLPSDRFSAERTGGSVSTLTIQRTQQEDSAVYLCASSPTGALTSYEQYFGPGTRLTVT.

The J gene is TRBJ2-3, the V gene TRBV28; TRBD2 agrees at 13 bases. Looked up from germline, CDR1 is MDHEN and CDR2 is SYDVKM. The junction had 5 bases not matched to a gene; V was cut back by 2 bases and J by 0 bases. This CDR3 is built from 18 residues. The CDR3 spells CASSLAGLAGVSTDTQYF. The CDR3 bases are TGTGCCAGCAGTTTAGCTGGACTAGCGGGGGTAAGCACAGATACGCAGTATTTT.

The chain links TRBV11-1 to TRBJ1-1; D unclear. CDR1 and CDR2 (germline): SGHAT, FQDESV (reference sequence). The CDR3 loop spans 13 amino acids. Trimming removed 9 bases at V and 0 bases at J, with 11 bases between. For the CDR3, the DNA is TGTGCCAGTGGAGTTGGGATGAACACTGAAGCTTTCTTT. It specifies CASGVGMNTEAFF.

This clonotype was seen a few times. The J gene is TRBJ2-3, the V gene TRBV27; 11 bases align to TRBD2. CDR1 is MNHEY and CDR2 is SMNVEV in the germline V gene (reference sequence). The V segment lost 4 bases and the J segment 0 bases; nucleotides outside the gene matches: 12. CDR3 size: 19 residues. CDR3 coding DNA: TGTGCCAGCAGTTCAATACTAGCGGGGGAGACAACTAGCACAGATACGCAGTATTTT. This translates into CASSSILAGETTSTDTQYF.

The genes are TRBV7-2 and TRBJ1-2, with D maybe TRBD1 (5 bases). CDR3 size: 16 residues. CDR1 and CDR2 (germline): SGHTA, FQGNSA. V lost 6 bases, J lost 2 bases, and 19 bases lay in between. The CDR3 loop reads CASSSHSGRTNYGYTF. Written as DNA, the CDR3 is TGTGCCAGCAGTTCTCATTCGGGACGGACAAACTATGGCTACACCTTC.

The V gene is TRBV25-1, the J gene TRBJ2-1; 8 bases match TRBD1. The germline V gene encodes CDR1 MGHDK and CDR2 SYGVNS. V trimming: 4 bases; J trimming: 4 bases; junction bases outside the gene matches: 6. This CDR3 region has 15 residues. In nucleotides, the CDR3 is TGTGCCAGCAGTGCCGACAGGGGCGCGTACAATGAGCAGTTCTTC. Protein product: CASSADRGAYNEQFF. The full variable domain, with the rest looked up from reference TRBV25-1 and TRBJ2-1, is EADIYQTPRYLVIGTGKKITLECSQTMGHDKMYWYQQDPGMELHLIHYSYGVNSTEKGDLSSESTVSRIRTEHFPLTLESARPSHTSQYLCASSADRGAYNEQFFGPGTRLTVL.

This clonotype was seen only a few times. V and J are TRBV9 and TRBJ2-5; TRBD1 agrees at 7 bases. The CDR3 totals 14 residues. Germline V lookup: CDR1 SGDLS, CDR2 YYNGEE. Trimming at V came to 3 bases and at J to 3 bases, leaving 5 bases not matched to a gene. The CDR3 spells CASSASGTEETQYF. CDR3 coding DNA: TGTGCCAGCAGCGCCTCCGGGACAGAAGAGACCCAGTACTTC. The variable domain in full, with the rest retrieved from reference TRBV9 and TRBJ2-5, is DSGVTQTPKHLITATGQRVTLRCSPRSGDLSVYWYQQSLDQGLQFLIQYYNGEERAKGNILERFSAQQFPDLHSELNLSSLELGDSALYFCASSASGTEETQYFGPGTRLLVL.

The table lists this clonotype with a few counts. This chain connects TRBV20-1 to TRBJ2-7, with D hard to call. V was cut by 6 bases and J by 2 bases, with 14 bases left in between. The CDR3 totals 13 residues. Germline assignment: CDR1 DFQATT and CDR2 SNEGSKA (reference sequence). In nucleotides, the CDR3 is TGCAGTGCGACAAGCACGGAAACCTACGAGCAGTACTTC. Its protein is CSATSTETYEQYF.

V is TRBV5-1 and J is TRBJ2-3; D is ambiguous. Germline-derived CDR1 and CDR2 are SGHRS and YFSETQ. CDR3 length equals 16 residues. Trimming removed 0 bases at V and 0 bases at J, with 11 bases between. The CDR3 here is CASSLGVSLSTDTQYF. The CDR3 region has the DNA TGCGCCAGCAGCTTGGGGGTTAGTCTGAGCACAGATACGCAGTATTTT.

The genes are TRBV3-1 and TRBJ2-1; 8 nucleotides align to TRBD1. The germline gives CDR1 LGHDT, CDR2 YNNKEL (reference sequence). The J segment lost 5 bases and the V segment lost 4 bases, leaving 7 bases of the junction unmatched. The length of the CDR3 is 15 residues. CDR3 sequence: CASSPRQGNNNEQFF. The DNA for the CDR3 is TGTGCCAGCAGCCCCAGACAGGGGAACAACAATGAGCAGTTCTTC.